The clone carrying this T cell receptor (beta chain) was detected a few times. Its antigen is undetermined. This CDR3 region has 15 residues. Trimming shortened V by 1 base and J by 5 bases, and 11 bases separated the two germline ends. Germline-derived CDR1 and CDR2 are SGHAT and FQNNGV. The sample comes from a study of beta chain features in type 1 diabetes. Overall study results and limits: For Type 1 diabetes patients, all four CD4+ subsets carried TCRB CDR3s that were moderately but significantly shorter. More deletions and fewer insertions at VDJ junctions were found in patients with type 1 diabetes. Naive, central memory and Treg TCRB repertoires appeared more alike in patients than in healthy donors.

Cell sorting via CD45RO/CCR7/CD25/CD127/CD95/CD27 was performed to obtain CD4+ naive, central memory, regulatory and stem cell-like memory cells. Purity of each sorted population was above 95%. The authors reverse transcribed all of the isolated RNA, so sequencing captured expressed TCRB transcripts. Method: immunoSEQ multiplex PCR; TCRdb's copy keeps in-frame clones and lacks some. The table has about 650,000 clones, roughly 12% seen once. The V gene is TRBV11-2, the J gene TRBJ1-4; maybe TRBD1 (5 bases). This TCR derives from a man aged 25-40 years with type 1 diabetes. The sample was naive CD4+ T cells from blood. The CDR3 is CASSLGAGSNEKLFF. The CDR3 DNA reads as TGTGCCAGCAGCTTAGGAGCAGGGTCGAATGAAAAACTGTTTTTT.